This TCR beta chain emerged from a study of T-cell reconstitution after alpha-beta-depleted transplantation in children. Unique molecular identifiers were incorporated during preparation of the TCRbeta library. TCRdb reprocessed the PCR reads via MiXCR and lists one record per CDR3 protein. Of 500,000 or so distinct CDR3 sequences in the sample, about 31% were seen once. The receptor's source is a human donor who donated a stem cell graft to a child with aplastic anemia. The sequencing here drew on PBMCs from the stem cell graft donor, taken from the stem cell graft.

The chain's CDR3 is CASRPRDTLKSTDTQYF. The CDR3, as DNA: TGTGCCAGCAGGCCGCGGGACACATTAAAAAGCACAGATACGCAGTATTTT. The chain couples TRBV7-9 to TRBJ2-3; D may correspond to TRBD1 or TRBD2 (6 bases each). The germline V and J ends were trimmed by 6 bases and 0 bases, with 19 bases remaining between them. This CDR3 is built from 17 residues. Germline V CDR1 and CDR2: SEHNR, FQNEAQ (reference sequence). Variable domain in full (rest from reference TRBV7-9 and TRBJ2-3): DTGVSQNPRHKITKRGQNVTFRCDPISEHNRLYWYRQTLGQGPEFLTYFQNEAQLEKSRLLSDRFSAERPKGSFSTLEIQRTEQGDSAMYLCASRPRDTLKSTDTQYFGPGTRLTVL.